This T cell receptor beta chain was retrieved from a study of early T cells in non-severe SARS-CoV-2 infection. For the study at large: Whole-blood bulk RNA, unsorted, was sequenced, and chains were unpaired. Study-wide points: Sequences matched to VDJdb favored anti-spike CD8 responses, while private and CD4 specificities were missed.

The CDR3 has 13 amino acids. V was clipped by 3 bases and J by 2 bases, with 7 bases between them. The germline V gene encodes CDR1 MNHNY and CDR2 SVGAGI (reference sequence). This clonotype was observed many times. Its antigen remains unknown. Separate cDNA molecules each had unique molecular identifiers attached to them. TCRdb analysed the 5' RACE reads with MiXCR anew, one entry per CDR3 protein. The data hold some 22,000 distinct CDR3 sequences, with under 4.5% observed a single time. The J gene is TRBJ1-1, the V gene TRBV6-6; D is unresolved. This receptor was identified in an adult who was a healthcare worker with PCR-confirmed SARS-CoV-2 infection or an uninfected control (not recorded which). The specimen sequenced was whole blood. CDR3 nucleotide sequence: TGTGCCAGCAGTTATTCGGAAAACACTGAAGCTTTCTTT. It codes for CASSYSENTEAFF.